The 20 T cell receptor beta chains below were found in one sample sequenced in a study of CD8 T cells in ankylosing spondylitis. Overall study findings and caveats: Seemingly distinctive of ankylosing spondylitis blood was a TCR beta motif formed by eight highly homologous variants.

Their target antigens are unknown. From the 5' RACE reads, TCRdb called clonotypes with MiXCR, one entry per CDR3 protein. The sample holds some 700,000 distinct CDR3 sequences; 15% to 20% are singletons and the top ten take around 19%. The material sequenced was blood, either unsorted or a sorted T cell fraction (not recorded which). The receptors here all came from a male donor with ankylosing spondylitis.

This clonotype was seen more than once but under ten times. The chain is built from TRBV20-1 and TRBJ1-6; D is possibly TRBD1 (5 bases). Germline CDR1 is DFQATT and CDR2 is SNEGSKA (reference sequence). V was clipped by 4 bases and J by 5 bases, with 9 bases between them. This CDR3 is 13 amino acids long. The CDR3, as DNA: TGCAGTGCTACACCGGGACATAATTCACCCCTCCACTTT. Residues: CSATPGHNSPLHF.

The CDR3 protein is CASTSTADTQYF. The CDR3 region has the DNA TGTGCCAGCACGTCGACTGCAGATACGCAGTATTTT. This chain joins TRBV7-2 and TRBJ2-3; D is unclear. The CDR3 spans 12 residues. Germline assignment: CDR1 SGHTA and CDR2 FQGNSA. The V gene lost 7 bases and the J gene lost 4 bases, with 9 bases spanning the gap.

This chain links TRBV20-1 with TRBJ1-1; no firm D call. The CDR3 totals 13 residues. Germline lookup yields CDR1 DFQATT and CDR2 SNEGSKA (reference sequence). CDR3 amino acids: CRPSTGLNTEAFF. The CDR3 nucleotides are TGCAGGCCAAGCACGGGGTTGAACACTGAAGCTTTCTTT.

A few counts support this clonotype. The gene calls are TRBV29-1 and TRBJ2-7; TRBD1 might be the D (6 bases). In germline, CDR1 is SQVTM, CDR2 ANQGSEA. The CDR3 is 12 residues long. Trimming took 6 bases from V and 4 from J, leaving 13 bases between them. CDR3 DNA: TGCAGCGTCACAGGGATGTCGTACGAGCAGTACTTC. It yields the protein CSVTGMSYEQYF.

The chain couples TRBV29-1 to TRBJ1-2; D might be TRBD1 (6 bases). Germline V lookup: CDR1 SQVTM, CDR2 ANQGSEA. The germline V and J ends were trimmed by 2 bases and 13 bases, with 11 bases remaining between them. The CDR3 length is 10 residues. This chain's CDR3 is CSVERGGSTF. DNA for the CDR3: TGCAGCGTTGAAAGGGGGGGTTCCACCTTC.

The rearrangement links TRBV20-1 to TRBJ2-1; no clear D. CDR1 is DFQATT and CDR2 is SNEGSKA in the germline V gene (reference sequence). Trimming shortened V by 6 bases and J by 1 base, and 10 bases separated the two germline ends. The CDR3 consists of 13 residues. CDR3: CSANIGSYNEQFF. The DNA for the CDR3 is TGCAGTGCAAATATCGGGTCCTACAATGAGCAGTTCTTC.

This clonotype has at least ten counts. DNA for the CDR3: TGTGCCAGCAGCTTGGGGGGATTTAACACTGAAGCTTTCTTT. Its protein is CASSLGGFNTEAFF. The chain carries TRBV5-5 and TRBJ1-1, with D unclear. This CDR3 spans 14 amino acids. CDR1 and CDR2 (germline): SGHKS, YYEKEE (reference sequence). The V gene lost 0 bases and the J gene lost 2 bases, with 8 bases spanning the gap.

This clonotype was seen more than once but under ten times. This chain connects TRBV28 to TRBJ2-7; D may correspond to TRBD1 or TRBD2 (5 bases each). There are 14 residues in the CDR3. Trimming left V 5 bases short and J 2 bases short, with 13 bases between. Germline lookup yields CDR1 MDHEN and CDR2 SYDVKM. The chain's CDR3 is CASSTPGRPYEQYF. In nucleotides, the CDR3 is TGTGCCAGCAGTACTCCGGGGCGCCCCTACGAGCAGTACTTC.

This clonotype was detected a few times. CDR3: CASSQKTGNTIYF. CDR3 nucleotide sequence: TGCGCCAGCAGCCAAAAGACAGGAAACACCATATATTTT. The chain uses TRBV4-3 and TRBJ1-3, with D hard to call. Looked up from germline, CDR1 is LGHNA and CDR2 is YSLEER. The ends were cut back, 2 bases at V and 4 bases at J, with 6 bases in the middle. The CDR3 contains 13 residues.

The chain recombines TRBV15 with TRBJ2-7, with D perhaps matching TRBD1 (5 bases). The CDR3 consists of 14 residues. Trimming pared 3 bases from V and 2 bases from J, leaving 11 bases between. Germline CDR1 reads LNHNV; CDR2 reads YYDKDF (reference sequence). DNA of the CDR3: TGTGCCACCAGCAGGGACACCTCGACCTACGAGCAGTACTTC. This sequence encodes CATSRDTSTYEQYF.

This clonotype has a handful of counts. The V gene is TRBV20-1, the J gene TRBJ2-4; 12 bases agree with TRBD2. J lost 0 bases, V lost 2 bases, and 2 bases had no gene match. This CDR3 is built from 16 residues. CDR1 is DFQATT, CDR2 SNEGSKA, per germline (reference sequence). The CDR3 DNA follows: TGCAGTGCTAGACTAGCGGGGGGGCTAGCCAAAAACATTCAGTACTTC. Its protein is CSARLAGGLAKNIQYF.

The CDR3 loop is CASALVRTGELFF. CDR3 in DNA: TGTGCCAGCGCCCTAGTAAGAACCGGGGAGCTGTTTTTT. This chain uses TRBV6-1 with TRBJ2-2; D is uncertain. V was clipped by 8 bases and J by 5 bases, with 12 bases between them. The length of the CDR3 is 13 residues. Germline V lookup: CDR1 MNHNS, CDR2 SASEGT.

The count of this clonotype is one. V gene TRBV5-1 combines with J gene TRBJ2-7, with 13 nucleotides matching TRBD2. Trimming took 4 bases from V and 6 from J; bases not matched to a gene: 10. The germline V gene has CDR1 SGHRS and CDR2 YFSETQ. The CDR3 length is 16 residues. The CDR3 sequence is CASSHGLAGVKGEQYF. In DNA, the CDR3 is TGCGCCAGCAGCCACGGACTAGCGGGGGTGAAGGGCGAGCAGTACTTC.

The chain combines TRBV27 with TRBJ2-7, with 8 bases that match TRBD2. This CDR3 region has 14 residues. Germline loops: CDR1 MNHEY, CDR2 SMNVEV (reference sequence). The junction had 9 bases not matched to a gene; V was cut back by 5 bases and J by 6 bases. The CDR3 region has the DNA TGTGCCAGCAGTGCCGGGACTAGAAGTCTCGAGCAGTACTTC. Amino acids: CASSAGTRSLEQYF.

This chain connects TRBV11-2 to TRBJ2-5; 8 bases match TRBD2. This CDR3 has 15 amino acids. Germline V gene lookup returns CDR1 SGHAT and CDR2 FQNNGV. V lost 2 bases, J lost 5 bases, and 7 bases stayed unmatched. The CDR3: CASSLPAGGSETQYF. CDR3 DNA: TGTGCCAGCAGCTTACCTGCGGGGGGAAGTGAGACCCAGTACTTC.

This clonotype has just a few counts. The V and J genes are TRBV12-3 or TRBV12-4 and TRBJ2-7, with D maybe TRBD2 (6 bases). This CDR3 comprises 16 residues. Trimming took 7 bases from V and 2 from J, leaving 21 bases between them. For the CDR3, the DNA is TGTGCCAGCACCGCCCTCTCCGGGACTGCCGCCTACGAGCAGTACTTC. Translated, it gives CASTALSGTAAYEQYF.

In its sample, this clonotype was seen a few times. The chain recombines TRBV4-3 with TRBJ2-7; tentative D call: TRBD2 (6 bases). The germline CDR1 and CDR2 sequences are LGHNA and YSLEER. Trimming left V 4 bases short and J 0 bases short, with 16 bases between. The CDR3 is made up of 16 amino acids. CDR3 sequence: CASSLRLVGNSYEQYF. CDR3 in DNA: TGCGCCAGCAGCCTCCGACTAGTTGGTAACTCCTACGAGCAGTACTTC.

The chain combines TRBV12-3 or TRBV12-4 with TRBJ2-6; 10 bases map to TRBD2. The trim removed 4 bases at V and 0 bases at J, leaving 6 bases unmatched. The CDR3 consists of 18 residues. The CDR3 DNA follows: TGTGCCAGCAGTTCCACTAGCGGGATGACCTCTGGGGCCAACGTCCTGACTTTC. It yields the protein CASSSTSGMTSGANVLTF.

This clonotype was seen only a few times. The rearrangement links TRBV27 to TRBJ1-6; 7 nucleotides match TRBD1. The CDR3 spans 12 residues. The V segment lost 6 bases and the J segment 10 bases; nucleotides outside the gene matches: 3. Per the germline V gene, CDR1 is MNHEY and CDR2 is SMNVEV (reference sequence). This CDR3 is CASRQGGSPLHF. CDR3 sequence (DNA): TGTGCCAGCAGGCAGGGGGGGTCACCCCTCCACTTT.

The chain combines TRBV27 with TRBJ2-5; no reliable D call. The V end lost 6 bases, the J end lost 5 bases, and 16 bases lay between the germline ends. Germline V CDR1 and CDR2: MNHEY, SMNVEV (reference sequence). The CDR3 is 14 residues long. CDR3 in amino acids: CASSGQDWWETQYF. The CDR3 nucleotides read TGTGCCAGCAGCGGGCAAGATTGGTGGGAGACCCAGTACTTC.